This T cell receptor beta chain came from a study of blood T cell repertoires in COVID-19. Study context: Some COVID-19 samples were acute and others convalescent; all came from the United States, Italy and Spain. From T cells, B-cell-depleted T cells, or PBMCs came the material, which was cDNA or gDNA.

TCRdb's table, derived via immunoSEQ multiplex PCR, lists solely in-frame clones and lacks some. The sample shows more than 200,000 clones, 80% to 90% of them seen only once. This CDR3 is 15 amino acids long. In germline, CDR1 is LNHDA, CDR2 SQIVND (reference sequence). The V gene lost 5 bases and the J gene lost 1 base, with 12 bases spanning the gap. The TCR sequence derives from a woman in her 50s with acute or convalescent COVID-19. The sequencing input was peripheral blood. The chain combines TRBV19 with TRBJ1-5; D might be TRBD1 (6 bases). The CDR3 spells CASSLKTGSNQPQHF. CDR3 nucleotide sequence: TGTGCCAGTAGTCTAAAGACAGGAAGCAATCAGCCCCAGCATTTT.